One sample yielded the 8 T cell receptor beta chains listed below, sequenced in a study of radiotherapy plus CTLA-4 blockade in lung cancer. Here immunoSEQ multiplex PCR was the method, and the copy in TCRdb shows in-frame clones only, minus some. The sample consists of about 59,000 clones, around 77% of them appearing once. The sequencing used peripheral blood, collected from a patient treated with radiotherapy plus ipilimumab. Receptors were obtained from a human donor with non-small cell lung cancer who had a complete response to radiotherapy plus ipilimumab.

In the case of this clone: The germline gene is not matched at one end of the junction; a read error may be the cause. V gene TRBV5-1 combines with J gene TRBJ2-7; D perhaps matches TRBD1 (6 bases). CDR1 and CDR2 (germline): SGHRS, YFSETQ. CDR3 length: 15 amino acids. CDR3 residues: CASSLVTGMKGEQYF. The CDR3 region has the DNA TGTGCCAGCAGCTTGGTTACAGGGATGAAGGGCGAGCAGTACTTC.

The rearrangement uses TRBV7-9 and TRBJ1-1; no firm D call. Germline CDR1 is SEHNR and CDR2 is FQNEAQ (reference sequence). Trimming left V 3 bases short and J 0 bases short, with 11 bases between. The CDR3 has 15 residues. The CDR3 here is CASSFMGGMNTEAFF. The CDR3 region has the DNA TGTGCCAGCAGCTTCATGGGAGGCATGAACACTGAAGCTTTCTTT.

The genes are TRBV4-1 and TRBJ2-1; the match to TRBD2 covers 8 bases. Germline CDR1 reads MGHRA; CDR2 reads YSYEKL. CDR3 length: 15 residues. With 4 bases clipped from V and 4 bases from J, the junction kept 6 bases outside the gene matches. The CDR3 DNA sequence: TGCGCCAGCAGCCGAGGTAGCGGGGTATACAATGAGCAGTTCTTC. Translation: CASSRGSGVYNEQFF.

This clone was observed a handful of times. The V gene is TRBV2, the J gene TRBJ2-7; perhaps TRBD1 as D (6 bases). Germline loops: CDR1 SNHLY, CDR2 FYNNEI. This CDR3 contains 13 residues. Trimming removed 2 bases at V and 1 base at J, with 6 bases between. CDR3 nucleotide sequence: TGTGCCAGCAGTGAACAGGGGTCCTACGAGCAGTACTTC. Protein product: CASSEQGSYEQYF. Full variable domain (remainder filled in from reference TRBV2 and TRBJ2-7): EPEVTQTPSHQVTQMGQEVILRCVPISNHLYFYWYRQILGQKVEFLVSFYNNEISEKSEIFDDQFSVERPDGSNFTLKIRSTKLEDSAMYFCASSEQGSYEQYFGPGTRLTVT.

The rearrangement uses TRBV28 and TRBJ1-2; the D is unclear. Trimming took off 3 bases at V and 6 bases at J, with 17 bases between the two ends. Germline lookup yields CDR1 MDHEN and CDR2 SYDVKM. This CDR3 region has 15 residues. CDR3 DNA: TGTGCCAGCAGTTTCTCCCGGGTTAGAGGGCATGGCTACACCTTC. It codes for CASSFSRVRGHGYTF.

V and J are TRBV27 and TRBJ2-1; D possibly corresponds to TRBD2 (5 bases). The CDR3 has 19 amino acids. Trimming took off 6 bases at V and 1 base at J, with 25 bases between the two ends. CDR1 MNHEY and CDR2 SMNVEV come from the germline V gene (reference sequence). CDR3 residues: CASSWSGVRVAGSYNEQFF. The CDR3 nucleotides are TGTGCCAGCAGCTGGTCCGGGGTTAGGGTAGCAGGATCCTACAATGAGCAGTTCTTC.

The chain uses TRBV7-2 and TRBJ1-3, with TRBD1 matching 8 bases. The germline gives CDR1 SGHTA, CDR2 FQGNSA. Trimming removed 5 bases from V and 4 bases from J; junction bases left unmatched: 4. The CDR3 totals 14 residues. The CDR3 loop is CASSPGQGGNTIYF. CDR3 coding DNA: TGTGCCAGCAGCCCTGGACAGGGAGGAAACACCATATATTTT.

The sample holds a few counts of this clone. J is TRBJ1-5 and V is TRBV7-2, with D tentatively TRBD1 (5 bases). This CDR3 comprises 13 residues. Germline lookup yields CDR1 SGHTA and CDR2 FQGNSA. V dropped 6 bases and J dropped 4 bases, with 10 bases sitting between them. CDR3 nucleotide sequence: TGTGCCAGCAGTAAGACAGCTAATCAGCCCCAGCATTTT. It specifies CASSKTANQPQHF. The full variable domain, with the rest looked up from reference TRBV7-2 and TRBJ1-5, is GAGVSQSPSNKVTEKGKDVELRCDPISGHTALYWYRQSLGQGLEFLIYFQGNSAPDKSGLPSDRFSAERTGGSVSTLTIQRTQQEDSAVYLCASSKTANQPQHFGDGTRLSIL.